This entry is about one T cell receptor (beta chain). Its antigen is unknown. Indicated time point: patch test 1, 2 weeks after DPC sensitization. Regarding treatment: therapeutic diphenylcyclopropenone sensitization with weekly scalp DPC. Sample donors consisted of patients with alopecia, aged 18 to 70 years, who were suitable for DPC. Total RNA was extracted from unfractionated whole blood. The study's library attached unique molecular identifiers to single cDNA molecules. From the RACE reads, TCRdb called clonotypes with MiXCR, one entry per CDR3 protein. Among roughly 200,000 distinct CDR3 sequences listed, around 24% were seen once. These data belong to a study of human T cells and chemical hapten exposure. Trimming pared 5 bases from V and 0 bases from J, leaving 7 bases between. The CDR3 runs 12 residues. In germline, CDR1 is SQVTM, CDR2 ANQGSEA. Study-level findings and limits: TCRs above 1 in 1000 frequency stayed constant with DPC sensitization.

The origin of this receptor is a woman aged 45-65 years with alopecia areata. Some clones in this sample may be carry-over from other donors' samples. The source was whole blood, collected in connection with sensitization to the hapten diphenylcyclopropenone (DPC). The J gene is TRBJ1-2, the V gene TRBV29-1; no clear D gene. The CDR3 bases are TGCAGCGTTCGGACGGCTAACTATGGCTACACCTTC. Translation: CSVRTANYGYTF.